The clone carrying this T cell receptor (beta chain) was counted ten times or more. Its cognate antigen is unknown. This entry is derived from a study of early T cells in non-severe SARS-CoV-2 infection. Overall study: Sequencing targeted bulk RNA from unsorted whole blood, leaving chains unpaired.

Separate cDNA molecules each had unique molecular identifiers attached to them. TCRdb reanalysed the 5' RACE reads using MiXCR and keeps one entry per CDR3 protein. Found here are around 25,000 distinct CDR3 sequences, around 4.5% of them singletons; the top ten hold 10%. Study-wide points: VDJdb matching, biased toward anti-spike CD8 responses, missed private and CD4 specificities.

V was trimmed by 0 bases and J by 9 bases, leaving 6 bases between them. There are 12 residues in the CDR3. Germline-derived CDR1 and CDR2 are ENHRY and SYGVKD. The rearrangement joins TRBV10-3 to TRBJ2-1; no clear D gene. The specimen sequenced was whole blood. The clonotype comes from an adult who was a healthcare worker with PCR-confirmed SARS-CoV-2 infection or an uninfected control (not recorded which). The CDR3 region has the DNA TGTGCCATCAGTGAGTCGAAGGGTGAGCAGTTCTTC. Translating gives CAISESKGEQFF.